This T cell receptor beta chain stems from a study of CD8+CD57+ T cells in acquired aplastic anemia. Profiling that covered TCR beta VDJ and CDR3 relied on genomic DNA as its template. From the reads, TCRdb called clonotypes with MiXCR, one entry per CDR3 protein. The sample has about 470,000 distinct CDR3 sequences, around a third seen once. This clonotype has more than one count but fewer than ten. Whoever was chosen for sequencing had shown CD8+CD57+ cell expansion by flow cytometry. Each patient had severe acquired aplastic anemia. Patients had not yet gotten any therapy when their blood was taken for sampling. This receptor was taken from a human donor with aplastic anemia. Source material: sorted CD4+, CD8+, or CD8+CD57+ T cells (not recorded which) from PBMCs.

CDR3 sequence: CASKKRFSSYNEQFF. CDR3 in DNA: TGTGCCAGTAAGAAGCGGTTTAGCTCCTACAATGAGCAGTTCTTC. The V and J genes are TRBV19 and TRBJ2-1, with D possibly matching TRBD2 (5 bases). The V end lost 7 bases, the J end lost 0 bases, and 13 bases lay between the germline ends. The germline CDR1 and CDR2 sequences are LNHDA and SQIVND (reference sequence). The CDR3 contains 15 residues. Full variable domain (outside the CDR3, taken from reference TRBV19 and TRBJ2-1): DGGITQSPKYLFRKEGQNVTLSCEQNLNHDAMYWYRQDPGQGLRLIYYSQIVNDFQKGDIAEGYSVSREKKESFPLTVTSAQKNPTAFYLCASKKRFSSYNEQFFGPGTRLTVL.